The clone carrying this TCR beta chain showed up many times. This sample's time point: before trial treatment. Eligible patients had advanced solid tumors lacking tumor-infiltrating lymphocytes. V lost 5 bases, J lost 0 bases, and 16 bases lay in between. CDR1 and CDR2 from the germline V gene are SQVTM and ANQGSEA. CDR3 length: 15 residues. This record comes from a study of low-dose radiotherapy and immunotherapy resistance in tumors. The wider study: For four cycles from cycle 1 day 1, patients took 300 mg oral aspirin daily.

Using a constant-region primer together with a V-primer adapter, TCRs were subjected to 15 to 25 PCR cycles of amplification. TCRdb reanalysed the reads using MiXCR and keeps one entry per CDR3 protein. This sample has about 50,000 distinct CDR3 sequences, with roughly 10% found just once. This rearrangement joins TRBV29-1 to TRBJ1-1, with D perhaps TRBD1 (5 bases). Material: PBMCs, obtained before treatment. The receptor was derived from a female donor with ovarian cancer. The CDR3 coding sequence is TGCAGCGTTCCAAATTGGCAGGGCTTGAACACTGAAGCTTTCTTT. Translation: CSVPNWQGLNTEAFF.